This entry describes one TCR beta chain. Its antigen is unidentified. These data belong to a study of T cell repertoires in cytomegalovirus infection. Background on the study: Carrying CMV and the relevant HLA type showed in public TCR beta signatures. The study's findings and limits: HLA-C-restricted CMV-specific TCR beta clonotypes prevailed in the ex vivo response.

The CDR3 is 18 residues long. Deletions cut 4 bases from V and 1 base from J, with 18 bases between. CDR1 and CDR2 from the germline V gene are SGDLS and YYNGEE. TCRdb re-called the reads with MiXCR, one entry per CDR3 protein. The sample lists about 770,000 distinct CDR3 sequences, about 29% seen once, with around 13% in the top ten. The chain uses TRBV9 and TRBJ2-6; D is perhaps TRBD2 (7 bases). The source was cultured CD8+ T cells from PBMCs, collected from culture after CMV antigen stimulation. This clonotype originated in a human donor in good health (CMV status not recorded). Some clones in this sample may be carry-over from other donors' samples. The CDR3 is CASSLRGGSPSGANVLTF. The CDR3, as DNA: TGTGCCAGCAGCCTTAGGGGGGGCTCACCATCTGGGGCCAACGTCCTGACTTTC.